What follows are 9 T cell receptor beta chains derived from one specimen sequenced in a study of blood T cell repertoires in COVID-19. This table comes from immunoSEQ multiplex PCR, and its TCRdb copy is limited to in-frame clones, with some not included. The table lists 90,000 to 100,000 clones, about 81% of them singletons, with roughly 4.1% in the top ten. Input material: peripheral blood. The receptor source for this set is a man in his 60s with acute or convalescent COVID-19.

This chain links TRBV30 with TRBJ2-1, with 8 bases fitting TRBD2. Germline V gene lookup returns CDR1 GTSNPN and CDR2 SVGIG (reference sequence). The CDR3 has 13 amino acids. Trimming took 5 bases from V and 6 from J; bases not matched to a gene: 6. The CDR3 is CAWAGLGFNEQFF. As DNA, the CDR3 is TGTGCCTGGGCGGGACTAGGTTTCAATGAGCAGTTCTTC.

The V and J genes are TRBV6-5 and TRBJ2-7; TRBD2 aligns across 11 bases. The CDR3 has 15 residues. J gave up 6 bases and V 4 bases, and 8 bases lay outside the gene matches. Per the germline V gene, CDR1 is MNHEY and CDR2 is SVGAGI. The CDR3 sequence: CASSLAGGPLAEQYV. In DNA, the CDR3 is TGTGCCAGCAGTTTAGCGGGAGGGCCTCTGGCCGAGCAGTACGTC.

This rearrangement joins TRBV30 to TRBJ1-1; TRBD1 might be the D (5 bases). Deletions cut 4 bases from V and 0 bases from J, with 15 bases between. Per germline, CDR1 GTSNPN and CDR2 SVGIG (reference sequence). There are 15 residues in the CDR3. CDR3 amino acids: CAWTTGGWMNTEAFF. CDR3 nucleotide sequence: TGTGCCTGGACCACGGGGGGGTGGATGAACACTGAAGCTTTCTTT.

The chain employs TRBV5-8 and TRBJ2-7; possible D gene TRBD1, 5 bases. This CDR3 spans 14 amino acids. Deletions cut 0 bases from V and 0 bases from J, with 7 bases between. Germline lookup yields CDR1 SGHTS and CDR2 YDEGEE. The CDR3 here is CASSLDRSSYEQYF. CDR3 coding DNA: TGTGCCAGCAGCTTGGACAGGAGCTCCTACGAGCAGTACTTC.

The V gene is TRBV9, the J gene TRBJ2-1; 13 nucleotides line up with TRBD2. In germline, CDR1 is SGDLS, CDR2 YYNGEE. This CDR3 has 20 residues. Germline trimming cut 3 bases from V and 6 bases from J; bases unmatched to any gene: 18. CDR3 nucleotide sequence: TGTGCCAGCAGCGGAGGACTAGCGGGAGTTGGAGGAGAGAATTTCAATGAGCAGTTCTTC. As protein: CASSGGLAGVGGENFNEQFF.

This clone was counted a single time. The gene calls are TRBV7-9 and TRBJ2-7, with TRBD1 matching over 8 bases. The V gene end was trimmed by 7 bases and the J gene end by 4 bases; junction bases not matched to a gene: 9. There are 14 residues in the CDR3. Germline V gene lookup returns CDR1 SEHNR and CDR2 FQNEAQ (reference sequence). The CDR3 DNA follows: TGTGCCAGCACCTACTCAGGGGGCGATTACGAGCAGTACTTC. Translation gives CASTYSGGDYEQYF.

A remark on this clone: Germline and junction disagree at one end, which may indicate a read error. This chain links TRBV9 with TRBJ1-6; D is undetermined. The CDR3 has 12 residues. The V gene's germline CDR1 is SGDLS and CDR2 YYNGEE. CDR3 bases: TGTGCCAGCAGCTCCAATAATTCACCCCTCCACTTT. Its translation: CASSSNNSPLHF. Full variable domain (missing parts from reference TRBV9 and TRBJ1-6): DSGVTQTPKHLITATGQRVTLRCSPRSGDLSVYWYQQSLDQGLQFLIQYYNGEERAKGNILERFSAQQFPDLHSELNLSSLELGDSALYFCASSSNNSPLHFGNGTRLTVT.

This clone showed up just a few times. This sequence joins TRBV2 and TRBJ2-7, with D perhaps TRBD1 (6 bases). Trimming shortened V by 5 bases and J by 3 bases, and 14 bases separated the two germline ends. This CDR3 has 14 residues. CDR1 is SNHLY, CDR2 FYNNEI, per germline. The CDR3 spells CASSPQGPNYEQYF. The CDR3 DNA reads TGTGCCAGCAGTCCACAGGGTCCAAACTACGAGCAGTACTTC.

Here the CDR3 DNA reads TGTGCCATCAGTGAACAGGACTATGGCTACACCTTC. Protein: CAISEQDYGYTF. The chain recombines TRBV10-3 with TRBJ1-2; TRBD1 is a possible D gene (5 bases). CDR1 is ENHRY, CDR2 SYGVKD, per germline. Trimming took off 3 bases at V and 3 bases at J, with 5 bases between the two ends. The CDR3 consists of 12 residues.